This entry lists 19 T cell receptor beta chains sequenced from one sample in a study of cytomegalovirus exposure and HLA in healthy donors. It was with 60 Vbeta and 13 Jbeta primers that the PCR ran. Here immunoSEQ multiplex PCR was the method, and the copy in TCRdb shows in-frame clones only, minus some. The table lists fewer than 150,000 clones, roughly 80% of them singletons, with about 0.22% in the top ten. The sequenced sample consisted of PBMCs. Receptor source: a man aged 45 to 65 in good health and CMV-seronegative.

V gene TRBV5-5 combines with J gene TRBJ2-5, with TRBD1 as a possible D gene (6 bases). Germline CDR1 is SGHKS and CDR2 is YYEKEE (reference sequence). V shed 3 bases and J shed 2 bases, with 11 bases lying between them. The CDR3 runs to 14 residues. The CDR3 coding sequence is TGTGCCAGCAGCTCGACAGGACATCAAGAGACCCAGTACTTC. As protein: CASSSTGHQETQYF.

In its sample, this clone was seen a few times. The V call is TRBV19, the J call TRBJ2-1; 14 nucleotides align to TRBD2. Germline V gene lookup returns CDR1 LNHDA and CDR2 SQIVND (reference sequence). This CDR3 region has 16 residues. V was clipped by 5 bases and J by 4 bases; unmatched bases: 4. The CDR3 sequence is CASSGRLAGGYNEQFF. In nucleotides, the CDR3 is TGTGCCAGTAGTGGTCGACTAGCGGGGGGGTACAATGAGCAGTTCTTC.

The chain uses TRBV30 and TRBJ1-5, with D possibly TRBD1 on 6 matching bases. The CDR3 runs 13 residues. CDR1 is GTSNPN and CDR2 is SVGIG in the germline V gene (reference sequence). V was clipped by 5 bases and J by 6 bases, with 14 bases between them. CDR3 bases: TGTGCCTGGTCTACAGGGCAGGGTCAGCCCCAGCATTTT. Translation: CAWSTGQGQPQHF.

This clone was found a few times. The chain employs TRBV18 and TRBJ2-7, with 12 bases fitting TRBD2. Per germline, CDR1 KGHSH and CDR2 LQKENI. V shed 4 bases and J 1 base; nucleotides not matched to a gene: 2. CDR3 length: 15 residues. The CDR3 sequence is CASSRTSGGSYEQYF. CDR3 nucleotide sequence: TGTGCCAGCTCACGAACTAGCGGGGGGTCCTACGAGCAGTACTTC.

This chain connects TRBV7-9 to TRBJ1-2; 9 nucleotides align to TRBD1. Germline trimming cut 1 base from V and 4 bases from J; bases unmatched to any gene: 13. Germline lookup yields CDR1 SEHNR and CDR2 FQNEAQ (reference sequence). The CDR3 consists of 18 residues. The CDR3 nucleotides read TGTGCCAGCAGCTTAGACGGTACAGGGGGCGTTTCGACCTATGGCTACACCTTC. This sequence encodes CASSLDGTGGVSTYGYTF.

The chain carries TRBV7-3 and TRBJ2-4; D may be TRBD1 (8 bases). The germline V gene encodes CDR1 SGHTA and CDR2 FQGTGA. With 5 bases removed from V and 6 bases from J, the gap between germline ends came to 14 bases. This CDR3 spans 14 amino acids. The CDR3 DNA follows: TGTGCCAGCAGCCCTACAGGGGGGGTAAACATTCAGTACTTC. It encodes CASSPTGGVNIQYF.

The gene calls are TRBV4-1 and TRBJ2-5; 11 positions match TRBD2. Germline CDR1 reads MGHRA; CDR2 reads YSYEKL. J gave up 1 base and V 4 bases, and 5 bases lay outside the gene matches. The CDR3 contains 16 residues. CDR3: CASSLRGLAVQETQYF. DNA for the CDR3: TGCGCCAGCAGCCTAAGGGGACTAGCGGTCCAAGAGACCCAGTACTTC.

This chain links TRBV29-1 with TRBJ2-7; 11 bases fit TRBD1. Per the germline V gene, CDR1 is SQVTM and CDR2 is ANQGSEA. The ends lost 7 bases at V and 4 bases at J; junction bases unmatched: 9. The CDR3 runs 14 residues. The CDR3 loop reads CSAAEDRGRYEQYF. The DNA for the CDR3 is TGCAGCGCCGCGGAGGACAGGGGGCGATACGAGCAGTACTTC.

CDR3 amino acids: CASRNRGTGELFF. The DNA of the CDR3 is TGTGCCAGCAGGAACAGGGGTACCGGGGAGCTGTTTTTT. The V call is TRBV6-4, the J call TRBJ2-2, with 7 bases fitting TRBD1. Trimming took 6 bases from V and 5 from J; bases not matched to a gene: 3. Germline assignment: CDR1 MRHNA and CDR2 SNTAGT. CDR3 length equals 13 residues.

The genes are TRBV7-2 and TRBJ1-1; D call uncertain. The V end was cut by 4 bases, the J end by 5 bases, with 14 bases between. CDR1 and CDR2 (germline): SGHTA, FQGNSA. The CDR3 is 14 residues long. Here the CDR3 DNA reads TGTGCCAGCAGCTCGCCTCGGGTTGGGACTGAAGCTTTCTTT. Encoded protein: CASSSPRVGTEAFF.

This clone was recorded only once. The chain combines TRBV7-3 with TRBJ2-3, with TRBD2 as a possible D gene (5 bases). From germline, CDR1 is SGHTA and CDR2 FQGTGA. V dropped 0 bases and J dropped 6 bases, with 16 bases sitting between them. This CDR3 comprises 16 residues. CDR3 amino acids: CASSLTFSGPTDTQYF. CDR3 DNA: TGTGCCAGCAGCTTAACGTTCAGCGGTCCAACCGATACGCAGTATTTT.

V gene TRBV5-1 combines with J gene TRBJ2-7; weak D call: TRBD2 (6 bases). This CDR3 is built from 15 residues. V lost 2 bases, J lost 1 base, and 13 bases lay in between. Looked up from germline, CDR1 is SGHRS and CDR2 is YFSETQ. CDR3 amino acids: CASSFDGSRSYEQYF. CDR3 in DNA: TGCGCCAGCAGCTTCGACGGGAGCCGATCCTACGAGCAGTACTTC.

The rearrangement uses TRBV30 and TRBJ1-5; D call uncertain. Germline V CDR1 and CDR2: GTSNPN, SVGIG (reference sequence). This CDR3 has 15 residues. V was pared by 2 bases and J by 4 bases, with 15 bases between. DNA of the CDR3: TGTGCCTGGAGTTACGCCCCCCAAACTAATCAGCCCCAGCATTTT. This codes for CAWSYAPQTNQPQHF. Supplemented by reference TRBV30 and TRBJ1-5, the full variable domain reads SQTIHQWPATLVQPVGSPLSLECTVEGTSNPNLYWYRQAAGRGLQLLFYSVGIGQISSEVPQNLSASRPQDRQFILSSKKLLLSDSGFYLCAWSYAPQTNQPQHFGDGTRLSIL.

The V call is TRBV7-2, the J call TRBJ1-1, with 8 positions matching TRBD1. The CDR3 has 16 amino acids. Germline V lookup: CDR1 SGHTA, CDR2 FQGNSA. After removal of 6 bases from V and 3 bases from J, the junction contained 12 bases not matched to a gene. DNA for the CDR3: TGTGCCAGCAGGAACCGACTGACAGGGGATGACACTGAAGCTTTCTTT. Amino acid sequence: CASRNRLTGDDTEAFF.

The rearrangement joins TRBV19 to TRBJ2-7; TRBD2 matches 10 bases. V was clipped by 4 bases and J by 7 bases; unmatched bases: 10. Germline CDR1 reads LNHDA; CDR2 reads SQIVND (reference sequence). CDR3 size: 15 residues. CDR3 coding DNA: TGTGCCAGTAGTACGTACCGAGCGGGAGGGCATGAGCAGTACTTC. It yields the protein CASSTYRAGGHEQYF.

V is TRBV25-1 and J is TRBJ2-5; 8 bases agree with TRBD2. The CDR3 spans 15 residues. The V segment lost 3 bases and the J segment 4 bases; nucleotides outside the gene matches: 7. Germline CDR1 reads MGHDK; CDR2 reads SYGVNS. Here the CDR3 reads CASSEPSRGGETQYF. CDR3 nucleotides: TGTGCCAGCAGTGAGCCTAGCCGGGGGGGAGAGACCCAGTACTTC. Full variable domain (outside the CDR3, taken from reference TRBV25-1 and TRBJ2-5): EADIYQTPRYLVIGTGKKITLECSQTMGHDKMYWYQQDPGMELHLIHYSYGVNSTEKGDLSSESTVSRIRTEHFPLTLESARPSHTSQYLCASSEPSRGGETQYFGPGTRLLVL.

The CDR3 loop is CASSLFSGISYNEQFF. The CDR3 coding sequence is TGCGCCAGCAGCTTGTTTAGCGGGATCTCCTACAATGAGCAGTTCTTC. The V call is TRBV5-1, the J call TRBJ2-1, with 8 bases aligning to TRBD2. The V and J ends lost 1 base and 0 bases, in that order; junction bases with no gene match: 3. The CDR3 is 16 residues long. Per the germline V gene, CDR1 is SGHRS and CDR2 is YFSETQ.

V is TRBV9 and J is TRBJ1-5, with D possibly matching TRBD1 (6 bases). Germline V CDR1 and CDR2: SGDLS, YYNGEE. This CDR3 region has 16 residues. V gave up 2 bases and J gave up 5 bases, with 17 bases separating them. CDR3 residues: CASSVVFGAGDQPQHF. CDR3 nucleotides: TGTGCCAGCAGCGTGGTATTTGGGGCAGGGGATCAGCCCCAGCATTTT.

The chain recombines TRBV5-1 with TRBJ2-2, with 8 nucleotides matching TRBD1. The germline V gene has CDR1 SGHRS and CDR2 YFSETQ. The CDR3 spans 15 residues. V shed 0 bases, J shed 8 bases, and the junction held 6 bases outside the gene matches. The CDR3 spells CASSLDQGARGELFF. The CDR3 DNA reads as TGCGCCAGCAGCTTGGATCAGGGGGCGAGAGGGGAGCTGTTTTTT.